This passage covers 15 T cell receptor beta chains from one sample sequenced in a study of T cells in Graves' hyperthyroidism and ophthalmopathy. What was amplified from RNA transcripts were TCR beta CDR3 regions. Researchers ran a first-round RT-PCR on the TCR CDR3 using the HTBI primer set. TCRdb re-derived calls from the multiplex PCR reads in MiXCR, one entry per CDR3 protein. This sample yields around 520,000 distinct CDR3 sequences, of which approximately 15% are seen a single time; 14% belongs to the top ten. The sequenced material came from blood. The receptors stem from a woman between 40 and 55 years old with Graves' hyperthyroidism.

This clonotype was seen repeatedly, ten times or more. This CDR3 is CASSSGTSGRAVNTGELFF. The CDR3 bases are TGCGCCAGCAGCTCCGGGACTAGCGGGAGGGCCGTGAACACCGGGGAGCTGTTTTTT. The chain couples TRBV5-1 to TRBJ2-2; 16 nucleotides align to TRBD2. This CDR3 is built from 19 residues. V shed 3 bases and J 1 base; nucleotides not matched to a gene: 6. From germline, CDR1 is SGHRS and CDR2 YFSETQ.

The chain uses TRBV5-4 and TRBJ2-1; 10 bases align to TRBD1. This CDR3 spans 15 amino acids. Germline values: CDR1 SGHNT, CDR2 YYREEE (reference sequence). Trimming at V came to 3 bases and at J to 5 bases, leaving 5 bases not matched to a gene. The CDR3 here is CASSSTDRGNNEQFF. The DNA of the CDR3 is TGTGCCAGCAGCTCGACGGACAGGGGGAACAATGAGCAGTTCTTC.

The DNA for the CDR3 is TGTGCCAGCAGCCTGGCTCCCGGGACTAGCGGGGGCTACAATGAGCAGTTCTTC. This gives the protein CASSLAPGTSGGYNEQFF. The rearrangement uses TRBV11-3 and TRBJ2-1, with TRBD2 identical over 14 bases. Germline V lookup: CDR1 SGHNT, CDR2 YENEEA. There are 18 residues in the CDR3. The ends lost 5 bases at V and 3 bases at J; junction bases unmatched: 9. Drawing the rest from reference TRBV11-3 and TRBJ2-1, the complete variable domain is EAGVVQSPRYKIIEKKQPVAFWCNPISGHNTLYWYLQNLGQGPELLIRYENEEAVDDSQLPKDRFSAERLKGVDSTLKIQPAELGDSAVYLCASSLAPGTSGGYNEQFFGPGTRLTVL.

This clonotype was found a few times. The rearrangement joins TRBV20-1 to TRBJ2-1; 13 nucleotides agree with TRBD2. After removal of 1 base from V and 8 bases from J, the junction contained 5 bases not matched to a gene. There are 15 residues in the CDR3. Looked up from germline, CDR1 is DFQATT and CDR2 is SNEGSKA (reference sequence). The CDR3 sequence: CSARGTSGSPHEQFF. The DNA of the CDR3 is TGCAGTGCTAGAGGGACTAGCGGGAGTCCGCATGAGCAGTTCTTC.

This clonotype was detected many times. The rearrangement uses TRBV5-1 and TRBJ2-5, with TRBD1 identical over 7 bases. This CDR3 region has 14 residues. V was clipped by 6 bases and J by 2 bases; unmatched bases: 7. Germline lookup yields CDR1 SGHRS and CDR2 YFSETQ. In nucleotides, the CDR3 is TGCGCCAGCACGACACAGGGGTTACAAGAGACCCAGTACTTC. It codes for CASTTQGLQETQYF.

In this sample, this clonotype turned up a few times. This sequence joins TRBV19 and TRBJ1-1, with 7 bases identical to TRBD1. The CDR3 extends over 16 amino acids. V dropped 5 bases and J dropped 0; count of bases not matched to a gene: 9. CDR1 and CDR2 from the germline V gene are LNHDA and SQIVND (reference sequence). The CDR3 nucleotides read TGTGCCAGTAGTCCCATACAGGGGAACATGAACACTGAAGCTTTCTTT. Its translation: CASSPIQGNMNTEAFF.

The J gene is TRBJ2-1, the V gene TRBV20-1; 7 positions match TRBD2. From germline, CDR1 is DFQATT and CDR2 SNEGSKA (reference sequence). The ends lost 6 bases at V and 7 bases at J; junction bases unmatched: 12. The length of the CDR3 is 14 residues. The CDR3 region is CSAISGLVMNEQFF. The CDR3 DNA sequence: TGCAGTGCCATCTCAGGACTAGTAATGAATGAGCAGTTCTTC.

This clonotype was recorded at least ten times. V is TRBV19 and J is TRBJ2-3; D may be TRBD1 or TRBD2 (5 bases each). The CDR3 is 14 residues long. CDR1 and CDR2 (germline): LNHDA, SQIVND (reference sequence). The germline V and J ends were trimmed by 5 bases and 2 bases, with 11 bases remaining between them. The CDR3: CASSGTISTDTQYF. The CDR3 nucleotides read TGTGCCAGTAGTGGGACCATTTCCACAGATACGCAGTATTTT. The full variable domain, rest sourced from reference TRBV19 and TRBJ2-3, is DGGITQSPKYLFRKEGQNVTLSCEQNLNHDAMYWYRQDPGQGLRLIYYSQIVNDFQKGDIAEGYSVSREKKESFPLTVTSAQKNPTAFYLCASSGTISTDTQYFGPGTRLTVL.

This clonotype was recorded at least ten times. This chain connects TRBV12-3 or TRBV12-4 to TRBJ2-1, with D possibly matching TRBD1 (5 bases). The length of the CDR3 is 13 residues. Trimming took 1 base from V and 9 from J, leaving 10 bases between them. CDR3 sequence reads: CASSLVQRGEQFF. The CDR3 bases are TGTGCCAGCAGTTTAGTGCAAAGGGGTGAGCAGTTCTTC.

The CDR3 nucleotides are TGCAGTGCACCATCTAGCGGGAGGGCCGACAATGAGCAGTTCTTC. This gives the protein CSAPSSGRADNEQFF. The V and J genes are TRBV20-1 and TRBJ2-1, with 12 nucleotides matching TRBD2. The length of the CDR3 is 15 residues. Germline V CDR1 and CDR2: DFQATT, SNEGSKA (reference sequence). Trimming removed 6 bases from V and 5 bases from J; junction bases left unmatched: 8.

The table lists this clonotype with a few counts. The chain carries TRBV20-1 and TRBJ1-1; no reliable D call. The CDR3 loop spans 12 amino acids. Trimming pared 5 bases from V and 5 bases from J, leaving 12 bases between. Looked up from germline, CDR1 is DFQATT and CDR2 is SNEGSKA (reference sequence). CDR3 in amino acids: CSAWGGRTEAFF. The DNA for the CDR3 is TGCAGTGCTTGGGGAGGCAGAACTGAAGCTTTCTTT.

This clonotype came up many times. The chain combines TRBV12-3 or TRBV12-4 with TRBJ2-1, with 10 positions matching TRBD2. V lost 8 bases and J lost 4; bases outside the gene matches: 8. The CDR3 is 15 amino acids. The CDR3 DNA reads as TGTGCCAGCGGGTTGACTAGCGGGCCTTACAATGAGCAGTTCTTC. Its protein product is CASGLTSGPYNEQFF.

This clonotype was seen a handful of times. The chain employs TRBV29-1 and TRBJ2-2; D ambiguous. From germline, CDR1 is SQVTM and CDR2 ANQGSEA. The CDR3 totals 17 residues. The V end lost 0 bases, the J end lost 0 bases, and 14 bases lay between the germline ends. The CDR3 DNA reads as TGCAGCGTTGAAGATCGGGCCGGCGCTACGAACACCGGGGAGCTGTTTTTT. Translation: CSVEDRAGATNTGELFF.

The chain couples TRBV10-1 to TRBJ1-1; D unresolved. The V and J ends lost 6 bases and 0 bases respectively, with 8 bases between them. Germline CDR1 WNHNN, CDR2 SYGVQD (reference sequence). The CDR3 has 13 amino acids. CDR3 amino acids: CASSSLLNTEAFF. CDR3 DNA: TGCGCCAGCAGCAGCCTCCTGAACACTGAAGCTTTCTTT.

This clonotype was recorded at least ten times. V is TRBV11-2 and J is TRBJ2-1; 9 bases are a match to TRBD1. This CDR3 is built from 16 residues. Germline loops: CDR1 SGHAT, CDR2 FQNNGV. The junction had 11 bases not matched to a gene; V was cut back by 5 bases and J by 6 bases. As DNA, the CDR3 is TGTGCCAGCAGCACAAAGACAGGGGGGACATCCAATGAGCAGTTCTTC. Protein: CASSTKTGGTSNEQFF.